These 31 T cell receptor beta chains were all obtained from the same sample, sequenced in a study of CD8 T cells in ankylosing spondylitis. MiXCR was run by TCRdb on the 5' RACE reads, yielding one entry per CDR3 protein. The sample carries tens of thousands of distinct CDR3 sequences, 27% recorded once. The sequencing sample was made of blood, either unsorted or a sorted T cell fraction (not recorded which). The receptors were gathered from a male donor with ankylosing spondylitis or in good health (not recorded which).

This clonotype has just a few counts. The V call is TRBV20-1, the J call TRBJ2-1; D possibly corresponds to TRBD1 (6 bases). The CDR3 has 11 residues. The germline V gene has CDR1 DFQATT and CDR2 SNEGSKA (reference sequence). The germline V and J ends were trimmed by 5 bases and 7 bases, with 9 bases remaining between them. CDR3 sequence (DNA): TGCAGTGCTTGGACAGCAAATGAGCAGTTCTTC. It yields the protein CSAWTANEQFF.

There are a few counts of this clonotype. This chain uses TRBV7-6 with TRBJ2-3; possible D gene TRBD2, 6 bases. Per the germline V gene, CDR1 is SGHVS and CDR2 is FNYEAQ. The germline V and J ends were trimmed by 5 bases and 4 bases, with 10 bases remaining between them. The CDR3 has 13 amino acids. The CDR3 spells CASSPGTSDTQYF. The DNA of the CDR3 is TGTGCCAGCAGCCCAGGGACTTCAGATACGCAGTATTTT.

The chain joins TRBV20-1 to TRBJ2-3, with TRBD2 matching 7 bases. Germline trimming cut 6 bases from V and 1 base from J; bases unmatched to any gene: 7. The CDR3 sequence is 14 residues long. Per germline, CDR1 DFQATT and CDR2 SNEGSKA (reference sequence). This CDR3 is CSARRGEGTDTQYF. As DNA, the CDR3 is TGCAGTGCCCGTCGGGGGGAGGGCACAGATACGCAGTATTTT.

The rearrangement joins TRBV18 to TRBJ1-2, with a tentative D call TRBD1 (6 bases). V lost 0 bases and J lost 4, with 9 bases in between. The CDR3 runs to 14 residues. Germline V gene data show CDR1 as KGHSH and CDR2 as LQKENI. In nucleotides, the CDR3 is TGTGCCAGCTCACCACCAGGGGGAATCTATGGCTACACCTTC. Amino acid sequence: CASSPPGGIYGYTF.

The chain recombines TRBV5-5 with TRBJ2-7; D may match TRBD1 or TRBD2 (7 bases each). The V gene's germline CDR1 is SGHKS and CDR2 YYEKEE (reference sequence). V was cut by 7 bases and J by 4 bases, with 18 bases left in between. The CDR3 is 14 residues long. The CDR3 spells CASSRGGTQYEQYV. CDR3 sequence (DNA): TGTGCCAGCTCCAGGGGGGGAACCCAGTACGAGCAGTACGTC.

This sequence joins TRBV20-1 and TRBJ2-1, with TRBD1 identical over 7 bases. This CDR3 has 15 amino acids. After removal of 0 bases from V and 3 bases from J, the junction contained 5 bases not matched to a gene. Germline V gives CDR1 DFQATT, CDR2 SNEGSKA (reference sequence). CDR3 DNA sequence: TGCAGTGCTAGAGATCCGGGACAGCACTACAATGAGCAGTTCTTC. Translation gives CSARDPGQHYNEQFF.

This clonotype came up a few times. The chain couples TRBV5-6 to TRBJ2-7; TRBD2 agrees at 10 bases. The V and J ends lost 2 bases and 0 bases, in that order; junction bases with no gene match: 8. The germline CDR1 and CDR2 sequences are SGHDT and YYEEEE. This CDR3 has 17 residues. The DNA of the CDR3 is TGTGCCAGCAGCTTCTCTGTTGGACTAGCGGCCTCCTACGAGCAGTACTTC. It yields the protein CASSFSVGLAASYEQYF. The full variable domain, completed using reference TRBV5-6 and TRBJ2-7, is DAGVTQSPTHLIKTRGQQVTLRCSPKSGHDTVSWYQQALGQGPQFIFQYYEEEERQRGNFPDRFSGHQFPNYSSELNVNALLLGDSALYLCASSFSVGLAASYEQYFGPGTRLTVT.

This clonotype has just one count. V and J are TRBV7-3 and TRBJ1-6; D is ambiguous. The CDR3 extends over 13 amino acids. Germline V gene lookup returns CDR1 SGHTA and CDR2 FQGTGA. Between the trimmed V and J ends, which lost 8 bases and 4 bases, there was a span of 9 bases. CDR3 in amino acids: CASGAVYNSPLHF. CDR3 nucleotide sequence: TGTGCCAGCGGCGCGGTTTATAATTCACCCCTCCACTTT.

This clonotype was recorded many times. This sequence joins TRBV20-1 and TRBJ2-3; 7 bases fit TRBD2. J gave up 4 bases and V 0 bases, and 7 bases lay outside the gene matches. Germline CDR1 DFQATT, CDR2 SNEGSKA (reference sequence). The CDR3 sequence is 15 residues long. CDR3 sequence reads: CSARDWAGAADTQYF. Written as DNA, the CDR3 is TGCAGTGCTAGAGATTGGGCGGGAGCAGCAGATACGCAGTATTTT.

This clonotype was counted only a few times. The CDR3 nucleotides read TGCGCCAGCAGCTTGACAGGGGGCGCGACTGAAGCTTTCTTT. It translates to CASSLTGGATEAFF. This chain links TRBV5-1 with TRBJ1-1; 9 bases are shared with TRBD1. Germline assignment: CDR1 SGHRS and CDR2 YFSETQ. The length of the CDR3 is 14 residues. V dropped 1 base and J dropped 5; count of bases not matched to a gene: 3.

V gene TRBV7-6 combines with J gene TRBJ1-1; D may be TRBD1 (6 bases). The germline gives CDR1 SGHVS, CDR2 FNYEAQ. There are 16 residues in the CDR3. V lost 5 bases, J lost 5 bases, and 21 bases lay in between. As DNA, the CDR3 is TGTGCCAGCAGCGCAGCGGACAGCCAGAAAAGGACTGAAGCTTTCTTT. Protein product: CASSAADSQKRTEAFF.

This clonotype was observed a few times. The V and J genes are TRBV4-1 and TRBJ2-7, with D unclear. CDR1 and CDR2 from the germline V gene are MGHRA and YSYEKL. V was pared by 0 bases and J by 4 bases, with 10 bases between. The CDR3 contains 14 residues. CDR3 coding DNA: TGCGCCAGCAGCCAAGAAAGACTTCGATACGAGCAGTACTTC. It specifies CASSQERLRYEQYF.

This chain connects TRBV7-2 to TRBJ2-5, with TRBD2 as a possible D gene (6 bases). Germline loops: CDR1 SGHTA, CDR2 FQGNSA. The V end lost 1 base, the J end lost 5 bases, and 11 bases lay between the germline ends. The CDR3 is made up of 14 amino acids. The chain's CDR3 is CASSLGRVGETQYF. The CDR3 DNA is TGTGCCAGCAGCTTAGGGAGGGTTGGGGAGACCCAGTACTTC. The full variable domain, its missing parts supplied by reference TRBV7-2 and TRBJ2-5, is GAGVSQSPSNKVTEKGKDVELRCDPISGHTALYWYRQSLGQGLEFLIYFQGNSAPDKSGLPSDRFSAERTGGSVSTLTIQRTQQEDSAVYLCASSLGRVGETQYFGPGTRLLVL.

The V and J genes are TRBV3-1 and TRBJ2-5; TRBD2 agrees at 7 bases. This CDR3 region has 14 residues. Germline V CDR1 and CDR2: LGHDT, YNNKEL (reference sequence). Germline trimming cut 4 bases from V and 5 bases from J; bases unmatched to any gene: 7. The CDR3 coding sequence is TGTGCCAGCAGCCCCGGACTAGATCTGGAGACCCAGTACTTC. Protein product: CASSPGLDLETQYF.

The chain links TRBV7-9 to TRBJ1-2, with a tentative D call TRBD1 (5 bases). Germline-derived CDR1 and CDR2 are SEHNR and FQNEAQ (reference sequence). Trimming shortened V by 5 bases and J by 7 bases, and 8 bases separated the two germline ends. The CDR3 spans 11 residues. The CDR3 DNA reads TGTGCCAGCAGCGACACAGGTGGCTACACCTTC. Its translation is CASSDTGGYTF. The full variable domain, rest sourced from reference TRBV7-9 and TRBJ1-2, is DTGVSQNPRHKITKRGQNVTFRCDPISEHNRLYWYRQTLGQGPEFLTYFQNEAQLEKSRLLSDRFSAERPKGSFSTLEIQRTEQGDSAMYLCASSDTGGYTFGSGTRLTVV.

This clonotype was observed a few times. The V call is TRBV20-1, the J call TRBJ1-2, with unresolved D. Germline V gene lookup returns CDR1 DFQATT and CDR2 SNEGSKA (reference sequence). CDR3 size: 16 residues. Trimming shortened V by 0 bases and J by 4 bases, and 18 bases separated the two germline ends. The CDR3 region is CSARDLNSSQVYGYTF. CDR3 nucleotides: TGCAGTGCTAGAGATCTAAATTCGTCCCAGGTCTATGGCTACACCTTC.

The chain carries TRBV5-1 and TRBJ2-5; TRBD2 matches at 9 bases. Germline V gene data show CDR1 as SGHRS and CDR2 as YFSETQ. J was trimmed by 0 bases and V by 7 bases; bases with no gene match: 7. This CDR3 region has 15 residues. CDR3 region: CASQASGAHQETQYF. The CDR3 region has the DNA TGCGCCAGCCAGGCTAGCGGGGCACACCAAGAGACCCAGTACTTC.

The chain couples TRBV24-1 to TRBJ1-1; D gene uncertain. With 10 bases removed from V and 1 base from J, the gap between germline ends came to 9 bases. The CDR3 has 12 residues. From germline, CDR1 is KGHDR and CDR2 SFDVKD. As DNA, the CDR3 is TGTGCCACTTCGGAGGGGAACACTGAAGCTTTCTTT. It is translated as CATSEGNTEAFF.

V usage is TRBV12-3 or TRBV12-4 and J usage is TRBJ2-7; 7 nucleotides match TRBD1. The CDR3 is made up of 14 amino acids. The ends lost 3 bases at V and 6 bases at J; junction bases unmatched: 8. The CDR3 DNA is TGTGCCAGCAGTTTCGGGGACAGTGTGGGCGAGCAGTACTTC. Translation gives CASSFGDSVGEQYF.

This rearrangement joins TRBV5-1 to TRBJ2-7; D is uncertain. V gave up 1 base and J gave up 5 bases, with 10 bases separating them. Germline lookup yields CDR1 SGHRS and CDR2 YFSETQ. The CDR3 has 13 residues. CDR3: CASSLLQSHEQYF. As DNA, the CDR3 is TGCGCCAGCAGCTTGTTACAGAGCCACGAGCAGTACTTC.

This clonotype was detected many times. The chain employs TRBV15 and TRBJ2-7, with D perhaps being TRBD1 or TRBD2 (5 bases each). Between the trimmed V and J ends, which lost 0 bases and 12 bases, there was a span of 21 bases. The CDR3 totals 15 residues. Germline lookup yields CDR1 LNHNV and CDR2 YYDKDF (reference sequence). CDR3 DNA sequence: TGTGCCACCAGCAGAGAACGGGACGCCCTTTCCACCCGGTACTTC. Translation: CATSRERDALSTRYF.

This chain connects TRBV24-1 to TRBJ2-2; D is unresolved. Per germline, CDR1 KGHDR and CDR2 SFDVKD. V was pared by 3 bases and J by 5 bases, with 3 bases between. The CDR3 contains 12 residues. The CDR3: CATSDETGELFF. For the CDR3, the DNA is TGTGCCACCAGTGATGAAACCGGGGAGCTGTTTTTT.

This clonotype was found a few times. J is TRBJ1-4 and V is TRBV5-1, with unresolved D. The CDR3 runs 15 residues. V lost 4 bases and J 0 bases, leaving 10 bases between the germline ends. Germline lookup yields CDR1 SGHRS and CDR2 YFSETQ. This CDR3 reads CASSESTATNEKLFF. In nucleotides, the CDR3 is TGCGCCAGCAGCGAATCGACCGCAACTAATGAAAAACTGTTTTTT.

This clonotype was counted only a few times. This chain connects TRBV6-1 to TRBJ2-3; D remains unclear. CDR3 length: 16 residues. The germline V and J ends were trimmed by 1 base and 6 bases, with 17 bases remaining between them. The germline CDR1 and CDR2 sequences are MNHNS and SASEGT. CDR3 nucleotide sequence: TGTGCCAGCAGTGAAGTAACGTACACCCGATCGGATACGCAGTATTTT. Its translation is CASSEVTYTRSDTQYF.

This chain connects TRBV5-1 to TRBJ2-1; D not resolved. This CDR3 is 13 amino acids long. Between the trimmed V and J ends, which lost 5 bases and 8 bases, there was a span of 14 bases. The V gene's germline CDR1 is SGHRS and CDR2 YFSETQ. The CDR3 coding sequence is TGCGCCAGCAGTTGGATACTTCTCCATGAGCAGTTCTTC. Translation: CASSWILLHEQFF.

This clonotype was found a few times. J is TRBJ2-1 and V is TRBV9; unclear D gene. This CDR3 is built from 15 residues. V lost 3 bases, J lost 1 base, and 11 bases lay in between. Germline values: CDR1 SGDLS, CDR2 YYNGEE. The CDR3: CASSASRASYNEQFF. The CDR3 region has the DNA TGTGCCAGCAGCGCCTCACGGGCATCCTACAATGAGCAGTTCTTC.

This clonotype was seen a few times. The rearrangement joins TRBV6-2 or TRBV6-3 to TRBJ2-2; D uncertain. The germline V gene encodes CDR1 MNHEY and CDR2 SVGEGT. The CDR3 is 14 residues long. V was shortened by 6 bases and J by 8 bases, with 16 bases between the two germline ends. The DNA for the CDR3 is TGTGCCAGCAGCCGAGGTACCGGATGGGGGGAGCTGTTTTTT. It is translated as CASSRGTGWGELFF.

This clonotype was detected a few times. V gene TRBV7-6 combines with J gene TRBJ2-7, with no clear D. The CDR3 covers 12 residues. The germline V gene encodes CDR1 SGHVS and CDR2 FNYEAQ. V shed 4 bases and J shed 3 bases, with 7 bases lying between them. CDR3 protein: CASSSSFYEQYF. The CDR3 region has the DNA TGTGCCAGCAGCTCCTCGTTCTACGAGCAGTACTTC.

This clonotype appeared a few times. The rearrangement uses TRBV5-5 and TRBJ2-5; 9 bases line up with TRBD1. CDR1 is SGHKS and CDR2 is YYEKEE in the germline V gene (reference sequence). J was trimmed by 2 bases and V by 4 bases; bases with no gene match: 9. This CDR3 spans 16 amino acids. CDR3 loop: CASSKEPGQGQETQYF. The CDR3 nucleotides are TGTGCCAGCAGCAAGGAACCGGGACAGGGTCAAGAGACCCAGTACTTC.

This clonotype was detected many times. The chain employs TRBV5-4 and TRBJ2-1, with 7 bases matching TRBD2. Losses at the gene ends were 2 bases for V and 9 bases for J; bases not matched to a gene: 2. CDR3 size: 12 residues. Germline CDR1 reads SGHNT; CDR2 reads YYREEE (reference sequence). CDR3 nucleotide sequence: TGTGCCAGCAGCTTTGGGGGGGGTGAGCAGTTCTTC. Translating gives CASSFGGGEQFF. Full variable domain (outside the CDR3, taken from reference TRBV5-4 and TRBJ2-1): ETGVTQSPTHLIKTRGQQVTLRCSSQSGHNTVSWYQQALGQGPQFIFQYYREEENGRGNFPPRFSGLQFPNYSSELNVNALELDDSALYLCASSFGGGEQFFGPGTRLTVL.

This chain uses TRBV5-1 with TRBJ1-2; D is unresolved. Germline CDR1 is SGHRS and CDR2 is YFSETQ. CDR3 length: 12 residues. Trimming shortened V by 0 bases and J by 6 bases, and 6 bases separated the two germline ends. The CDR3 coding sequence is TGCGCCAGCAGCTTGGATTGGGATGGCTACACCTTC. Translated, it gives CASSLDWDGYTF.